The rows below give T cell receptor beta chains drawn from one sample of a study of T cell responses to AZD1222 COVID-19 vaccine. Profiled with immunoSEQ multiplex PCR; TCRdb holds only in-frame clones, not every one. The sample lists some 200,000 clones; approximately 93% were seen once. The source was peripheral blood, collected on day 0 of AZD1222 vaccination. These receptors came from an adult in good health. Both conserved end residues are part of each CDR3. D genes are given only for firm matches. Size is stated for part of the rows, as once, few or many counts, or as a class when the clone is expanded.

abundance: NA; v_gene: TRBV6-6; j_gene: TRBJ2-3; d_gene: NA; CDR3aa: CASSHGGSDTQYF; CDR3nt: TGTGCCAGCAGCCATGGGGGATCAGATACGCAGTATTTT
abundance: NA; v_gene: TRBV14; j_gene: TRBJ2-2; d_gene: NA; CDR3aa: CASSQDPRGPNTGELFF; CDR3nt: TGTGCCAGCAGCCAAGACCCCCGGGGACCGAACACCGGGGAGCTGTTTTTT
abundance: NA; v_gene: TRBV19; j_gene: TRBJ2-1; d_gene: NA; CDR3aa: CASSFSRGRVYNEQFF; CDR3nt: TGTGCCAGTAGTTTCAGCAGGGGGAGGGTCTACAATGAGCAGTTCTTC
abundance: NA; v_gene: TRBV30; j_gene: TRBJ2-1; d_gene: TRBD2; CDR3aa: CAWTGTSGVNEQFF; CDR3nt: TGTGCCTGGACCGGGACTAGCGGGGTCAATGAGCAGTTCTTC
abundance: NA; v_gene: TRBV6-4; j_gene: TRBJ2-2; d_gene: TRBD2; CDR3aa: CASSDSSGDTGELFF; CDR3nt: TGTGCCAGCAGTGACTCTAGCGGGGACACCGGGGAGCTGTTTTTT
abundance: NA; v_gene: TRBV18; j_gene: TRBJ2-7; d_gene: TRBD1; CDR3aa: CASSPPGQGIYEQYF; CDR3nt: TGTGCCAGCTCACCACCGGGACAGGGTATCTACGAGCAGTACTTC
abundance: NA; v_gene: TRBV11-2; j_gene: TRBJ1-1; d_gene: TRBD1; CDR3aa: CASSFDRATEAFF; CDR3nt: TGTGCCAGCAGCTTCGACAGGGCCACTGAAGCTTTCTTT
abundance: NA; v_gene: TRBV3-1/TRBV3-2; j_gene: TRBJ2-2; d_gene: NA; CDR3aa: CASRQRSNTGELFF; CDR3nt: TGTGCCAGCAGACAGAGATCCAACACCGGGGAGCTGTTTTTT
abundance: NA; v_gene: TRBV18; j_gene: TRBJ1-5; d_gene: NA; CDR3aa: CASSPPGPYSNQPQHF; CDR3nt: TGTGCCAGCTCACCACCGGGTCCGTATAGCAATCAGCCCCAGCATTTT
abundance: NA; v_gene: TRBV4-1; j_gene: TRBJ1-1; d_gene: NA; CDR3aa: CASSKEGKGAEAFF; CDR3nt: TGCGCCAGCAGCAAAGAGGGGAAAGGGGCTGAAGCTTTCTTT
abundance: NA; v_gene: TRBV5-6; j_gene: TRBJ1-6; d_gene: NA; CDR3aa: CASSLVASFSPLHF; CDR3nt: TGTGCCAGCAGCTTGGTAGCCAGCTTTTCACCCCTCCACTTT
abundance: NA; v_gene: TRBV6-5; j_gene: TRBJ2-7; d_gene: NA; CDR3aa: CASYMAGRSYEQYF; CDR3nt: TGTGCCAGCTATATGGCAGGGCGATCCTACGAGCAGTACTTC
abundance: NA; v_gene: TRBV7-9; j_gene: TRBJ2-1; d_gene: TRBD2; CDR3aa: CASSLSGSSYNEQFF; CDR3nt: TGTGCCAGCAGCCTCAGCGGGAGCTCCTACAATGAGCAGTTCTTC
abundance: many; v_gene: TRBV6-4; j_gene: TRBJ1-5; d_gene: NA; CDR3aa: CASSGPASPLNGNQPQHF; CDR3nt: TGTGCCAGCAGTGGCCCGGCCTCCCCACTAAACGGCAATCAGCCCCAGCATTTT
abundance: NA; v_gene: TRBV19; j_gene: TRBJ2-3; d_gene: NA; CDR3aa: CASKAGVGDTQYF; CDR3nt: TGTGCCAGTAAAGCCGGGGTCGGGGATACGCAGTATTTT